What follows is one TCR beta chain and its context. Its antigen is undetermined. This record belongs to a study of cytomegalovirus exposure and HLA in healthy donors. The study's findings and limits: Subsequent analysis showed first-cohort TCR clusters tending to co-occur in 120 validation repertoires. Whilst most TCR sequences proved rare, a subset of public TCRs occurred across many donors.

The donors were part of the validation cohort, which consisted of 120 subjects and was separate from the first cohort of hundreds of subjects. Assay: immunoSEQ multiplex PCR; the TCRdb copy retains only in-frame clones and omits some. Here the sample spans about 200,000 clones, about three quarters being singletons. The CDR3 is 15 residues long. Germline V gene sequence: CDR1 MNHNY, CDR2 SVGAGI (reference sequence). Germline trimming cut 7 bases from V and 4 bases from J; bases unmatched to any gene: 8. This clonotype was sampled from a woman in her 30s in good health and CMV-seronegative. The specimen sequenced was PBMCs. J is TRBJ2-5 and V is TRBV6-6, with TRBD2 matching 11 bases. CDR3 sequence reads: CASMRLAGGAETQYF. DNA of the CDR3: TGTGCCAGCATGAGGTTAGCGGGAGGGGCAGAGACCCAGTACTTC.